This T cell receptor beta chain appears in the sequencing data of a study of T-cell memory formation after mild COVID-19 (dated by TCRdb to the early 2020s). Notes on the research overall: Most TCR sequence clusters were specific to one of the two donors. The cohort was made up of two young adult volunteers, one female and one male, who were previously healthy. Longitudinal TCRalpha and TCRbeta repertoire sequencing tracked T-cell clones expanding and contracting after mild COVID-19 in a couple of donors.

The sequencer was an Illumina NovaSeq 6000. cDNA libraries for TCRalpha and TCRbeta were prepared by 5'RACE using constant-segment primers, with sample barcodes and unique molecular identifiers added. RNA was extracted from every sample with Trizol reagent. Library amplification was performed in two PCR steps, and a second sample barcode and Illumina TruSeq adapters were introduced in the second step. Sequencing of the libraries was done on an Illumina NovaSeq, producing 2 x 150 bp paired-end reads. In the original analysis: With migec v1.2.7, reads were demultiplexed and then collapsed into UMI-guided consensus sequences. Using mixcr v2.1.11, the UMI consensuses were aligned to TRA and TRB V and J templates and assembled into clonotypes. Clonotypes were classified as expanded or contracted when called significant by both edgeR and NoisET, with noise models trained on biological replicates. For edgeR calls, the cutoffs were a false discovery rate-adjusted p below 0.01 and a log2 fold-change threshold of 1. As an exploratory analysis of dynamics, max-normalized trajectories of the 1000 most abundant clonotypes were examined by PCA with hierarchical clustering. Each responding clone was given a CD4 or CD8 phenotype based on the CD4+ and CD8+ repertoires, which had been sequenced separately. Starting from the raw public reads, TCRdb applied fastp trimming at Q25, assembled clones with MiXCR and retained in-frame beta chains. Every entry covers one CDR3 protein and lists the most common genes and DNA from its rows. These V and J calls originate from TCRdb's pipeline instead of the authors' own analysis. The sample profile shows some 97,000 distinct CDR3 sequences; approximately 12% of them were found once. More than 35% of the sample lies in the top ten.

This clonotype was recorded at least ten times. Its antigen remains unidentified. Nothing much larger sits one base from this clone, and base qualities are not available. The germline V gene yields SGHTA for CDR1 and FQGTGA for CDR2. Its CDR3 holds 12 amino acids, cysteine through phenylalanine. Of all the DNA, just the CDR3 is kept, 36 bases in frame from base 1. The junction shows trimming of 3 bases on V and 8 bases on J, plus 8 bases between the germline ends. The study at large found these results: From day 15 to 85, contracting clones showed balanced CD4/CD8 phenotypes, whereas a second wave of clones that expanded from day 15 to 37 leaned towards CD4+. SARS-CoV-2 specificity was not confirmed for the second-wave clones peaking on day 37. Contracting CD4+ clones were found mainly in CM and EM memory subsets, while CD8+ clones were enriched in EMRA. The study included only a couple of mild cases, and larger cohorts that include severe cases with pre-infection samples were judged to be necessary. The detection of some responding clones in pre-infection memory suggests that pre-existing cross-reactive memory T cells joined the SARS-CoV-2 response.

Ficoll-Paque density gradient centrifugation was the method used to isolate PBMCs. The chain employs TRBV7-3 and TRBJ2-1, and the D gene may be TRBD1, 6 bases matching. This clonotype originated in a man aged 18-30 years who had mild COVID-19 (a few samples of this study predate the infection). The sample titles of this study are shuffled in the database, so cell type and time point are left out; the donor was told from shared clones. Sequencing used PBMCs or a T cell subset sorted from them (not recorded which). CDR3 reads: CASSFRGDEQFF. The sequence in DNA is TGTGCCAGCAGCTTCAGGGGCGATGAGCAGTTCTTC.